The entry below gives a single T cell receptor (beta chain) sequence along with its context. The data were obtained in a study of shared clonotypes between healthy human individuals. Germline V gene data show CDR1 as SGHDT and CDR2 as YYEEEE. This CDR3 comprises 15 residues. Trimming shortened V by 0 bases and J by 0 bases, and 10 bases separated the two germline ends. TCRdb's table, derived via immunoSEQ multiplex PCR, lists solely in-frame clones and lacks some. The sample includes roughly 1,500,000 clones, 98% of them seen just once. The sequencing input was naive CD4+ T cells sorted from blood. Sample subset: CD45RA+ positively selected. The sequence came from a young man in good health. The rearrangement uses TRBV5-6 and TRBJ2-7; D ambiguous. CDR3 bases: TGTGCCAGCAGCTTGGATGCCCGGCACTCCTACGAGCAGTACTTC. Protein product: CASSLDARHSYEQYF.